The clone carrying this TCR beta chain was detected once. The source of the sample is a study of T cells in Graves' hyperthyroidism and ophthalmopathy. TCR beta CDR3 regions were amplified from RNA. The HTBI primer set served for first-round RT-PCR of the TCR CDR3. TCRdb itself ran the multiplex PCR reads through MiXCR, one entry per CDR3 protein. The sample has 300,000 to 450,000 distinct CDR3 sequences, roughly 13% seen once. Germline CDR1 reads SGHNT; CDR2 reads YYREEE (reference sequence). This CDR3 has 16 residues. J gave up 1 base and V 3 bases, and 8 bases lay outside the gene matches. The authors obtained PBMCs from 10 ml of fresh peripheral blood.

The sample consisted of blood. V usage is TRBV5-4 and J usage is TRBJ2-3; 7 nucleotides align to TRBD2. The receptor was isolated from a young woman with Graves' hyperthyroidism. The CDR3: CASSSTYRGGTDTQYF. The CDR3 nucleotides are TGTGCCAGCAGCTCAACCTACCGGGGGGGCACAGATACGCAGTATTTT. Drawing the rest from reference TRBV5-4 and TRBJ2-3, the complete variable domain is ETGVTQSPTHLIKTRGQQVTLRCSSQSGHNTVSWYQQALGQGPQFIFQYYREEENGRGNFPPRFSGLQFPNYSSELNVNALELDDSALYLCASSSTYRGGTDTQYFGPGTRLTVL.